These 14 T cell receptor beta chains were sequenced from one sample in a study of regulatory T cells in long-lasting Graves disease. iRepertoire HTBI primers and Arm-PCR of CDR3 regions built TCR beta libraries. Via MiXCR, TCRdb re-called the multiplex PCR reads, giving one row per CDR3 protein. The data contain more than 300,000 distinct CDR3 sequences, approximately 12% of them singletons. Time point in this sample: newly diagnosed GD, antithyroid drugs for less than 3 months. PBMCs provided the RNA from which the TCR library was made. The data were also submitted as part of a second study, on T cells in Graves' hyperthyroidism and ophthalmopathy.

This specimen consisted of peripheral blood mononuclear cells (PBMCs), obtained at new diagnosis, from a patient treated with antithyroid drugs. These TCRs come from a woman aged 18-35 years with Graves disease.

To note about this clonotype: This sequence may be a read error, since a much larger clone differs from it by one base. The chain combines TRBV7-2 with TRBJ2-3, with D perhaps matching TRBD1 or TRBD2 (5 bases each). Germline-derived CDR1 and CDR2 are SGHTA and FQGNSA. The CDR3 spans 13 residues. CDR3 sequence: CASRAGSTDTKYF. CDR3 DNA sequence: TGTGCCAGCAGGGCAGGGAGCACAGATACGAAGTATTTT.

This clonotype was recorded at least ten times. The rearrangement links TRBV28 to TRBJ1-2; D call uncertain. Germline lookup yields CDR1 MDHEN and CDR2 SYDVKM. The ends were cut back, 6 bases at V and 8 bases at J, with 16 bases in the middle. The length of the CDR3 is 13 residues. As DNA, the CDR3 is TGTGCCAGCAGCGATAGGACTAAAGGGGGCTACACCTTC. Translating it yields CASSDRTKGGYTF.

Worth noting for this clonotype: A read error may explain this, as a much larger clone is one base away. V gene TRBV20-1 combines with J gene TRBJ2-1, with D unresolved. CDR1 is DFQATT and CDR2 is SNEGSKA in the germline V gene (reference sequence). V lost 3 bases, J lost 7 bases, and 7 bases lay in between. CDR3 size: 11 residues. CDR3 coding DNA: TGCAGTGCTAGTCTCCCGAATGAGCAGTTCTTC. Its protein is CSASLPNEQFF.

In this sample, this clonotype turned up many times. The chain joins TRBV3-1 to TRBJ1-1; D remains unclear. Trimming shortened V by 5 bases and J by 0 bases, and 4 bases separated the two germline ends. The CDR3 sequence is 12 residues long. Germline-derived CDR1 and CDR2 are LGHDT and YNNKEL (reference sequence). For the CDR3, the DNA is TGTGCCAGCAGCAACATGAACACTGAAGCTTTCTTT. Encoded protein: CASSNMNTEAFF.

The gene calls are TRBV28 and TRBJ2-7; D gene unclear. V gave up 4 bases and J gave up 4 bases, with 8 bases separating them. Per germline, CDR1 MDHEN and CDR2 SYDVKM. CDR3 length equals 12 residues. CDR3 DNA: TGTGCCAGCAGTTACCAATCATACGAGCAGTACTTC. It encodes CASSYQSYEQYF.

This clonotype has a count of ten or more. V and J are TRBV18 and TRBJ2-4; possibly TRBD2 for D (6 bases). V was pared by 6 bases and J by 5 bases, with 17 bases between. CDR1 is KGHSH, CDR2 LQKENI, per germline. The CDR3 runs to 15 residues. The CDR3: CASSTPIAEENIQYF. As DNA, the CDR3 is TGTGCCAGCTCCACCCCCATAGCGGAAGAAAACATTCAGTACTTC.

This clonotype was counted many times. The chain couples TRBV6-5 to TRBJ2-5, with D possibly matching TRBD2 (6 bases). The V end lost 1 base, the J end lost 2 bases, and 11 bases lay between the germline ends. The germline CDR1 and CDR2 sequences are MNHEY and SVGAGI. There are 15 residues in the CDR3. CDR3: CASSYFGEEQETQYF. CDR3 DNA: TGTGCCAGCAGTTACTTTGGGGAGGAGCAAGAGACCCAGTACTTC.

This clonotype appeared a few times. The chain has TRBV5-1 and TRBJ2-1; D not certain. Between the trimmed V and J ends, which lost 1 base and 6 bases, there was a span of 8 bases. CDR1 and CDR2 from the germline V gene are SGHRS and YFSETQ. The CDR3 has 13 amino acids. The CDR3 loop is CASSLLVTNEQFF. The CDR3 bases are TGCGCCAGCAGCTTGCTTGTCACCAATGAGCAGTTCTTC.

This clonotype was observed many times. The chain uses TRBV4-3 and TRBJ2-3; D is perhaps TRBD1 (6 bases). Germline V gene sequence: CDR1 LGHNA, CDR2 YSLEER. The CDR3 extends over 16 amino acids. The ends were cut back, 0 bases at V and 5 bases at J, with 15 bases in the middle. This chain's CDR3 is CASSQEGTSRGDTQYF. The CDR3 DNA reads as TGCGCCAGCAGCCAAGAAGGGACATCCCGAGGAGATACGCAGTATTTT.

This clonotype came up many times. The chain links TRBV4-2 to TRBJ2-7, with 11 bases aligning to TRBD2. The CDR3 is made up of 16 amino acids. With 1 base clipped from V and 0 bases from J, the junction kept 2 bases outside the gene matches. Germline V CDR1 and CDR2: LGHNA, YNFKEQ. The CDR3 region is CASSQGLAGSSYEQYF. CDR3 DNA sequence: TGTGCCAGCAGCCAAGGACTAGCGGGGAGCTCCTACGAGCAGTACTTC.

The CDR3 sequence: CASSFGNRIYGYTF. The CDR3 nucleotides are TGTGCCAGCAGCTTTGGAAATAGAATCTATGGCTACACCTTC. This chain uses TRBV5-4 with TRBJ1-2; D unclear. Germline loops: CDR1 SGHNT, CDR2 YYREEE (reference sequence). The CDR3 totals 14 residues. V dropped 2 bases and J dropped 4 bases, with 12 bases sitting between them.

The V and J genes are TRBV28 and TRBJ2-1; TRBD2 might be the D (6 bases). With 4 bases removed from V and 0 bases from J, the gap between germline ends came to 16 bases. The CDR3 has 17 residues. Germline CDR1 is MDHEN and CDR2 is SYDVKM. DNA of the CDR3: TGTGCCAGCAGTTACCGACAGCGGGTACTCTCCTACAATGAGCAGTTCTTC. It encodes CASSYRQRVLSYNEQFF.

This clonotype showed up many times. J is TRBJ1-3 and V is TRBV18; D remains unclear. Trimming left V 6 bases short and J 0 bases short, with 12 bases between. This CDR3 region has 15 residues. Germline CDR1 KGHSH, CDR2 LQKENI. The CDR3 region has the DNA TGTGCCAGCTCGCCGACGCCTAGCTCTGGAAACACCATATATTTT. Translated, it gives CASSPTPSSGNTIYF.

V usage is TRBV13 and J usage is TRBJ2-5; no clear D gene. This CDR3 is built from 13 residues. Trimming removed 4 bases from V and 4 bases from J, with 10 bases in between. CDR1 PRHDT and CDR2 FYEKMQ come from the germline V gene (reference sequence). The CDR3: CASSSPPTETQYF. In nucleotides, the CDR3 is TGTGCCAGCAGCTCCCCCCCAACAGAGACCCAGTACTTC.